This TCR beta chain was captured in a study of T cells in Graves' hyperthyroidism and ophthalmopathy. TCR beta CDR3 sequences were amplified from RNA transcripts. Initially, a first-round RT-PCR of the TCR CDR3 employed the HTBI primer set. Using its own MiXCR run on the multiplex PCR reads, TCRdb lists one record per CDR3 protein. In the table there are 700,000 or so distinct CDR3 sequences, roughly 15% of which are singletons. V was clipped by 5 bases and J by 7 bases, with 12 bases between them. There are 14 residues in the CDR3. The germline gives CDR1 MGHDK, CDR2 SYGVNS. This clonotype appeared a few times.

Sequencing was carried out using blood. This TCR came from a man between 18 and 35 years old with Graves' hyperthyroidism. The gene calls are TRBV25-1 and TRBJ1-6; D possibly corresponds to TRBD1 (6 bases). The CDR3 spells CASSYGGANSPLHF. CDR3 in DNA: TGTGCCAGCAGTTACGGGGGCGCCAATTCACCCCTCCACTTT.